This record looks at one T cell receptor (beta chain) sequence and its context. This entry belongs to a study of CD8 T cells in Susac syndrome. The study sequenced TCR beta in blood CD8+ and CD4+ T cells. The CDR3 consists of 17 residues. When the RNA was reverse transcribed, random hexamers were used with an input of about 0.5 to 1 ug. Amplification of TCR beta CDR3 across 54 Vbeta and 13 Jbeta was performed with immunoSEQ multiplex PCR. TCRdb reprocessed the immunoSEQ multiplex PCR reads via MiXCR and lists one record per CDR3 protein. The profile shows around 200,000 distinct CDR3 sequences, approximately 95% of them singletons.

Sequencing used CD4+ T cells from PBMCs. This clonotype was obtained from a human donor with multiple sclerosis. This sequence joins TRBV1 and TRBJ1-1. TRBV1 is annotated as a pseudogene. CDR3 protein: CTSSQDYSATPNTEAFF. DNA of the CDR3: TGCACCAGCAGCCAAGATTATTCAGCAACGCCGAACACTGAAGCTTTCTTT.